This T cell receptor beta chain originates from a study of CD4 T cells in relation to SARS-CoV-2 and coronaviruses. Survey-level TCR-beta sequencing used DNA from CEF-cultured naive and memory CD4+ T cells. Data came from immunoSEQ multiplex PCR; TCRdb stores just in-frame clones and leaves some out. The table lists tens of thousands of clones, more than 60% of them singletons. In the case of this clone: Its antigen is undetermined.

Material for sequencing was memory CD4+ T cells from PBMCs, cultured in vitro. This TCR was sampled from an adult with COVID-19.

The CDR3 coding sequence is TGCAGCGCCCGGACACAAACCTACGAGCAGTACTTC. It is translated as CSARTQTYEQYF. The chain uses TRBV29-1 and TRBJ2-7; D may be TRBD1 (5 bases). V gave up 7 bases and J gave up 2 bases, with 12 bases separating them. The CDR3 sequence is 12 residues long. CDR1 SQVTM and CDR2 ANQGSEA come from the germline V gene.